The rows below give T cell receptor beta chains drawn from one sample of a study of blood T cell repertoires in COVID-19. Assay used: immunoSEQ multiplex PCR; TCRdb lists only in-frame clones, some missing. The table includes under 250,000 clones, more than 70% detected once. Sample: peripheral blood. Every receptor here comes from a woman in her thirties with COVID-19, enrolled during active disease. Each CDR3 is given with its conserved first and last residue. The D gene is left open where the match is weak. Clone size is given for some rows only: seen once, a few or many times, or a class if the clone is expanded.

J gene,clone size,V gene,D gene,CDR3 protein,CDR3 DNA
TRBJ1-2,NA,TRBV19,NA,CASSNAGANYGYTF,TGTGCCAGTAGTAACGCAGGGGCTAACTATGGCTACACCTTC
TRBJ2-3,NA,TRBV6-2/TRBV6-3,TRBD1,CASSDRGSTDTQYF,TGTGCCAGCAGCGACAGGGGTAGCACAGATACGCAGTATTTT
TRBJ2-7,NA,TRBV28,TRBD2,CASSLTLADSYEQYF,TGTGCCAGCAGTTTAACCCTAGCGGACTCCTACGAGCAGTACTTC
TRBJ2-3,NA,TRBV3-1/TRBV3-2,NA,CASSQLGEDTQYF,TGTGCCAGCAGCCAATTGGGAGAAGATACGCAGTATTTT
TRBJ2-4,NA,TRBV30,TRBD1,CAWDRGVGKNIQYF,TGTGCCTGGGACAGGGGTGTAGGCAAAAACATTCAGTACTTC
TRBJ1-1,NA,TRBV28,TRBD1,CASSPIEGTGRFGAFF,TGTGCCAGCAGTCCAATCGAAGGGACAGGGAGGTTTGGAGCTTTCTTT
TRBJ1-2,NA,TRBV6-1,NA,CASSEGRDDGYTF,TGTGCCAGCAGTGAAGGAAGAGATGATGGCTACACCTTC
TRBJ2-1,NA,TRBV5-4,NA,CASSLAKRNYNEQFF,TGTGCCAGCAGCTTGGCCAAGCGGAACTACAATGAGCAGTTCTTC
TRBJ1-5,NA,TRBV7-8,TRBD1,CASSPRTGAIDNQPQHF,TGTGCCAGCAGCCCTCGGACAGGGGCTATCGACAATCAGCCCCAGCATTTT
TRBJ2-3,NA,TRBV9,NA,CASIPSLREIPGRTDTQYF,TGTGCCAGCATCCCCTCTCTGAGGGAAATACCGGGTCGCACAGATACGCAGTATTTT
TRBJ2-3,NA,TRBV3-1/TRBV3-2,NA,CASSPSNDGYTQYF,TGTGCCAGCAGCCCGTCGAATGACGGGTATACGCAGTATTTT
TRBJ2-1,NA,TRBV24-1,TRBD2,CATSDSLAGADNEQFF,TGTGCCACCAGTGATTCTCTAGCGGGAGCCGACAATGAGCAGTTCTTC
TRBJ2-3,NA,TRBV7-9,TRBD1,CASSSGQGEARSTDTQYF,TGTGCCAGCAGCTCAGGACAGGGGGAGGCTCGAAGCACAGATACGCAGTATTTT
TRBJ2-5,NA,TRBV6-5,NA,CASSYGGAGETQYF,TGTGCCAGCAGTTACGGGGGGGCCGGGGAGACCCAGTACTTC
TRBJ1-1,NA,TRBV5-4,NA,CASEWAGDTEAFF,TGTGCCAGCGAATGGGCAGGGGATACTGAAGCTTTCTTT
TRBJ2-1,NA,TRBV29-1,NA,CSVPGPNEQFF,TGCAGCGTTCCAGGGCCGAATGAGCAGTTCTTC
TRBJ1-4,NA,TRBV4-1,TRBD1,CASRDITGATNEKLFF,TGCGCCAGCAGGGATATTACAGGGGCAACTAATGAAAAACTGTTTTTT
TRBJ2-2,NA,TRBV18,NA,CASSPPVEINTGELFF,TGTGCCAGCTCACCACCGGTAGAGATTAACACCGGGGAGCTGTTTTTT
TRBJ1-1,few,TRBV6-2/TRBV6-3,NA,CASSRHQGLVTEAFF,TGTGCCAGCAGTCGTCATCAGGGTTTAGTCACTGAAGCTTTCTTT
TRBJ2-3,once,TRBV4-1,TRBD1,CASSRETGGRADTQYF,TGCGCCAGCAGCCGCGAGACAGGGGGCAGAGCAGATACGCAGTATTTT
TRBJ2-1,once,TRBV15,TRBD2,CATSQKRGAEQFF,TGTGCCACCAGCCAAAAGCGGGGCGCCGAGCAGTTCTTC
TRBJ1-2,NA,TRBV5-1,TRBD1,CASSLASGGPYGYTF,TGCGCCAGCAGCTTGGCCTCAGGGGGGCCTTATGGCTACACCTTC
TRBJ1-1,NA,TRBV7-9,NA,CASSSPRGGDTEAFF,TGTGCCAGCAGCTCCCCTCGGGGTGGGGACACTGAAGCTTTCTTT
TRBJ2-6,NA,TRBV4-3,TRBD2,CASSHPSAGASSSGANVLTF,TGCGCCAGCAGCCATCCCTCAGCGGGGGCCTCGAGCTCTGGGGCCAACGTCCTGACTTTC
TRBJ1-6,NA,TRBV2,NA,CASSEYQGSNSPLHF,TGTGCCAGCAGTGAATATCAGGGCTCTAATTCACCCCTCCACTTT
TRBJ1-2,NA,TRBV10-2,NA,CASSQTGTRGYTF,TGCGCCAGCAGTCAAACCGGGACACGCGGCTACACCTTC
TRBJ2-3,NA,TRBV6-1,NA,CASSEARGFGTDTQYF,TGTGCCAGCAGTGAAGCCCGGGGATTTGGCACAGATACGCAGTATTTT
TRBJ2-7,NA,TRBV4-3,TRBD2,CASSRTSGGTSYEQYF,TGCGCCAGCAGCCGAACTAGCGGGGGGACCTCCTACGAGCAGTACTTC
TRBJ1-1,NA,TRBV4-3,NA,CASSQVERGNTEAFF,TGCGCCAGCAGCCAAGTGGAAAGGGGGAACACTGAAGCTTTCTTT
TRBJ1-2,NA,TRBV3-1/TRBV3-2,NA,CASSQEGQGAGGYTF,TGTGCCAGCAGCCAAGAAGGGCAGGGTGCTGGCGGCTACACCTTC
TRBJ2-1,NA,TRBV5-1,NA,CASSLAAAYNEQFF,TGCGCCAGCAGCTTGGCTGCGGCCTACAATGAGCAGTTCTTC
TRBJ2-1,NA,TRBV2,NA,CASRSTRGNYNEQFF,TGTGCCAGCAGGTCGACTAGAGGAAACTACAATGAGCAGTTCTTC
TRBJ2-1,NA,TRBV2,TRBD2,CASSAFPGLAGGNNEQFF,TGTGCCAGCAGTGCCTTTCCAGGACTAGCGGGGGGCAACAATGAGCAGTTCTTC
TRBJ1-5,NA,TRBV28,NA,CASSYGTIFGPQHF,TGTGCCAGCAGTTATGGGACTATTTTCGGGCCCCAGCATTTT
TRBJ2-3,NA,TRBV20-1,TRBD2,CSASGIAGTSGGLSTDTQYF,TGCAGTGCTAGTGGAATAGCCGGGACTAGCGGGGGGTTAAGCACAGATACGCAGTATTTT
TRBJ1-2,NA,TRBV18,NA,CASSPDSGGLAYGYTF,TGTGCCAGCTCACCGGACTCGGGAGGGCTGGCCTATGGCTACACCTTC
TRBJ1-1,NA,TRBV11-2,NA,CASSLEGATEAFF,TGTGCCAGCAGCTTAGAAGGGGCCACTGAAGCTTTCTTT
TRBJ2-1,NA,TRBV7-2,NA,CASSFGGPSYNEQFF,TGTGCCAGCAGCTTCGGGGGGCCCTCCTACAATGAGCAGTTCTTC
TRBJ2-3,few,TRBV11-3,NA,CASSRGNTDTQYF,TGTGCCAGCAGCCGCGGGAACACAGATACGCAGTATTTT
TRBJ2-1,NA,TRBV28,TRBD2,CASSGSTSGVSYNEQFF,TGTGCCAGCAGTGGCTCGACTAGCGGGGTGTCCTACAATGAGCAGTTCTTC
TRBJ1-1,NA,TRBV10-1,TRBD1,CASSESDRGWTEAFF,TGCGCCAGCAGTGAGTCGGACAGGGGGTGGACTGAAGCTTTCTTT
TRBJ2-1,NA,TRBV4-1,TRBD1,CASSAAPGGVSYNEQFF,TGCGCCAGCAGCGCTGCCCCAGGGGGAGTGTCCTACAATGAGCAGTTCTTC
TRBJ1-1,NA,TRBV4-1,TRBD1,CASSPSGAGGFTEAFF,TGCGCCAGCAGCCCCTCCGGGGCAGGGGGCTTCACTGAAGCTTTCTTT